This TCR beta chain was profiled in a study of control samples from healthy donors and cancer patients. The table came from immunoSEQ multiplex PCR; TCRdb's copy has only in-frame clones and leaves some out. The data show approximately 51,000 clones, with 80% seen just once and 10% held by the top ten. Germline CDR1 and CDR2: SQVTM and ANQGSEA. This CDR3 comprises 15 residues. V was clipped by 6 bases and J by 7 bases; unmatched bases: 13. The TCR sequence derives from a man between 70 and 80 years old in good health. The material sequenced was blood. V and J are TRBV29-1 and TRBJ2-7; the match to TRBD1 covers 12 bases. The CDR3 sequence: CSVGGPGQGALEQYF. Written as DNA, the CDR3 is TGCAGCGTGGGAGGCCCGGGACAGGGGGCGTTGGAGCAGTACTTC.